Presented here are 15 T cell receptor beta chains from one specimen sequenced in a study of CD8+ T cells in alopecia areata. Following extraction, RNA underwent reverse transcription to cDNA, which served as the sequencing template. Clones were read by immunoSEQ multiplex PCR, and TCRdb kept only the in-frame ones, dropping some. This table holds about 220,000 clones, about 50% found once. Treatment in this sample: oral pan-JAK inhibitor, 5-10 mg twice daily. The sample here was CD4+ T cells sorted from blood, taken at week 4, from a patient treated with tofacitinib. The source is a human donor with alopecia areata.

In its sample, this clone was seen a few times. The chain carries TRBV7-6 and TRBJ2-7; no clear D. Germline CDR1 reads SGHVS; CDR2 reads FNYEAQ. Trimming cost V 5 bases and J 3 bases, with 11 bases left between them. The CDR3 sequence is 13 residues long. Here the CDR3 reads CASSPVLNYEQYF. In nucleotides, the CDR3 is TGTGCCAGCAGCCCCGTACTCAACTACGAGCAGTACTTC.

This clone was counted between two and nine times. The V call is TRBV5-5, the J call TRBJ2-4, with a weak D call TRBD1 (6 bases). V was pared by 4 bases and J by 0 bases, with 14 bases between. Germline V gene data show CDR1 as SGHKS and CDR2 as YYEKEE (reference sequence). The CDR3 runs to 16 residues. The CDR3 sequence is CASSRDNFGAKNIQYF. The CDR3 DNA follows: TGTGCCAGCAGCCGGGACAATTTCGGAGCCAAAAACATTCAGTACTTC.

The chain links TRBV5-6 to TRBJ1-1; no definite D call. With 4 bases removed from V and 8 bases from J, the gap between germline ends came to 15 bases. Germline assignment: CDR1 SGHDT and CDR2 YYEEEE. CDR3 length: 13 residues. The CDR3 here is CASSLARRSEAFF. The CDR3 DNA follows: TGTGCCAGCAGCCTAGCCCGTCGATCCGAAGCTTTCTTT.

In regard to this clone: At one end the junction does not follow the germline gene, possibly because of a read error. The chain recombines TRBV5-1 with TRBJ2-7; D not certain. Germline V gene data show CDR1 as SGHRS and CDR2 as YFSETQ. The CDR3 contains 11 residues. The CDR3 coding sequence is TGCGCCAGCAGCTTGGAGCACATCACGCACTTC. Translation gives CASSLEHITHF.

This clone has a handful of counts. The chain couples TRBV7-2 to TRBJ2-2, with 7 bases lining up with TRBD2. This CDR3 contains 15 residues. The V gene's germline CDR1 is SGHTA and CDR2 FQGNSA. Losses at the gene ends were 5 bases for V and 5 bases for J; bases not matched to a gene: 8. CDR3 sequence (DNA): TGTGCCAGCAGCCCCTCGGGGGGAGATACCGGGGAGCTGTTTTTT. This gives the protein CASSPSGGDTGELFF.

The chain uses TRBV5-4 and TRBJ2-7; 9 bases line up with TRBD1. Germline loops: CDR1 SGHNT, CDR2 YYREEE (reference sequence). After removal of 4 bases from V and 3 bases from J, the junction contained 8 bases not matched to a gene. This CDR3 contains 15 residues. CDR3 DNA sequence: TGTGCCAGCAGCAACCGGGACAGGGACTTCTACGAGCAGTACTTC. As protein: CASSNRDRDFYEQYF. Full variable domain (remainder filled in from reference TRBV5-4 and TRBJ2-7): ETGVTQSPTHLIKTRGQQVTLRCSSQSGHNTVSWYQQALGQGPQFIFQYYREEENGRGNFPPRFSGLQFPNYSSELNVNALELDDSALYLCASSNRDRDFYEQYFGPGTRLTVT.

In this sample, this clone turned up a few times. The rearrangement links TRBV7-2 to TRBJ2-7; D is perhaps TRBD2 (6 bases). Germline CDR1 and CDR2: SGHTA and FQGNSA. The CDR3 has 15 residues. V lost 10 bases to trimming and J lost 1 base, with 20 bases between them. CDR3 sequence: CATTRGGPGSYEQYF. CDR3 nucleotide sequence: TGTGCCACCACTCGAGGAGGGCCGGGATCCTACGAGCAGTACTTC.

The chain couples TRBV29-1 to TRBJ2-3; D not certain. The CDR3 contains 13 residues. The germline V gene has CDR1 SQVTM and CDR2 ANQGSEA. V lost 6 bases and J 0 bases, leaving 10 bases between the germline ends. CDR3 DNA: TGCAGCGTGGGGTTGAAAAGCACAGATACGCAGTATTTT. It encodes CSVGLKSTDTQYF.

This clone was found a few times. The J gene is TRBJ2-7, the V gene TRBV4-1; 14 positions match TRBD2. J gave up 9 bases and V 2 bases, and 9 bases lay outside the gene matches. CDR1 and CDR2 from the germline V gene are MGHRA and YSYEKL. There are 16 residues in the CDR3. In DNA form, the CDR3 reads TGCGCCAGCAGCCAAACGACTAGCGGGGGGGTTCGCGGGCAGTACTTC. Translation gives CASSQTTSGGVRGQYF.

This clone has only one observation. Other DNA sequences of this sample code for an identical CDR3. This sequence joins TRBV30 and TRBJ2-6; D not certain. Trimming cost V 0 bases and J 0 bases, with 9 bases left between them. Germline V lookup: CDR1 GTSNPN, CDR2 SVGIG (reference sequence). The CDR3 runs to 16 residues. Written as DNA, the CDR3 is TGTGCCTGGAGTGTACCTCGAGGCTCTGGGGCCAACGTCCTGACTTTC. It encodes CAWSVPRGSGANVLTF.

The chain employs TRBV30 and TRBJ1-1; D is undetermined. The germline V gene has CDR1 GTSNPN and CDR2 SVGIG (reference sequence). This CDR3 region has 14 residues. V was cut by 0 bases and J by 6 bases, with 14 bases left in between. For the CDR3, the DNA is TGTGCCTGGAGTGTGGTTCGCGAGGGCGCTGAAGCTTTCTTT. Its protein is CAWSVVREGAEAFF.

Remarks on this clone: Other DNA variants within this sample encode the same CDR3. This chain connects TRBV29-1 to TRBJ1-1, with D unclear. Trimming took 5 bases from V and 0 from J, leaving 10 bases between them. This CDR3 spans 13 amino acids. Germline V lookup: CDR1 SQVTM, CDR2 ANQGSEA. CDR3 nucleotides: TGCAGCGTTTCTGGCAGGTTGAACACTGAAGCTTTCTTT. It is translated as CSVSGRLNTEAFF.

CDR3 coding DNA: TGTGCCACCAGCGAGGGGGCAGGGGAGACCCAGTACTTC. As protein: CATSEGAGETQYF. The V call is TRBV15, the J call TRBJ2-5; 7 positions agree with TRBD1. CDR1 and CDR2 (germline): LNHNV, YYDKDF (reference sequence). The junction had 5 bases not matched to a gene; V was cut back by 5 bases and J by 5 bases. The CDR3 runs 13 residues.

The J gene is TRBJ1-1, the V gene TRBV5-6, with 11 bases identical to TRBD1. The germline gives CDR1 SGHDT, CDR2 YYEEEE. V shed 1 base and J 5 bases; nucleotides not matched to a gene: 4. This CDR3 spans 15 amino acids. The CDR3 nucleotides read TGTGCCAGCAGCTTGTCCGGGACAGGGGGAACTGAAGCTTTCTTT. Translated: CASSLSGTGGTEAFF.

The J gene is TRBJ1-2, the V gene TRBV9, with 8 positions matching TRBD1. The CDR3 runs to 13 residues. Germline-derived CDR1 and CDR2 are SGDLS and YYNGEE. J lost 6 bases, V lost 3 bases, and 4 bases had no gene match. Written as DNA, the CDR3 is TGTGCCAGCAGCGAACAGACAGGGGATGGCTACACCTTC. Translation: CASSEQTGDGYTF.